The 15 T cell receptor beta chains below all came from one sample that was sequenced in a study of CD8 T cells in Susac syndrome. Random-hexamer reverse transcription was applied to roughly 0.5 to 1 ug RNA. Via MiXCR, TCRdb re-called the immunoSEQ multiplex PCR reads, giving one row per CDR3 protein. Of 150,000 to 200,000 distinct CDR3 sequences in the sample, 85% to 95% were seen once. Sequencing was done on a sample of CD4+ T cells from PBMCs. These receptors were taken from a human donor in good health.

The CDR3 protein is CASSTDRGQATEAFF. As DNA, the CDR3 is TGTGCCAGTAGTACGGACAGGGGGCAGGCCACTGAAGCTTTCTTT. The chain has TRBV19 and TRBJ1-1, with 11 positions matching TRBD1. This CDR3 contains 15 residues. From germline, CDR1 is LNHDA and CDR2 SQIVND (reference sequence). The trim removed 4 bases at V and 4 bases at J, leaving 5 bases unmatched.

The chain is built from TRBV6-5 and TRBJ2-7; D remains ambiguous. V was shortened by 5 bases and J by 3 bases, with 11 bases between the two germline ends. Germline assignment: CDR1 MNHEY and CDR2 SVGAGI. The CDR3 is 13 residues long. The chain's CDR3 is CASSNQKNYEQYF. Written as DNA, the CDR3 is TGTGCCAGCAGTAACCAGAAGAACTACGAGCAGTACTTC.

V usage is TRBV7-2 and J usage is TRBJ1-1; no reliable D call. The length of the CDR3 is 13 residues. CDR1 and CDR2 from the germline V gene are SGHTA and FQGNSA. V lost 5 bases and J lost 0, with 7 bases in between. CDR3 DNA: TGTGCCAGCAGCCAGACATTGAACACTGAAGCTTTCTTT. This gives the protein CASSQTLNTEAFF.

CDR3 sequence reads: CASVGQALPPNTEAFF. The CDR3 DNA follows: TGTGCCAGTGTAGGACAGGCCCTCCCCCCGAACACTGAAGCTTTCTTT. The chain joins TRBV19 to TRBJ1-1; 7 positions agree with TRBD1. The CDR3 covers 16 residues. V was pared by 8 bases and J by 1 base, with 13 bases of the junction left unmatched. Germline CDR1 LNHDA, CDR2 SQIVND (reference sequence).

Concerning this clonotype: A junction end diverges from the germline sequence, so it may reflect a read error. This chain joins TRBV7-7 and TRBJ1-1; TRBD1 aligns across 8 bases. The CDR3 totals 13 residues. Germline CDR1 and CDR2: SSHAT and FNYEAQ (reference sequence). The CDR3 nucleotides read TGTGCTAGCAGCTCCGACAGGGGCACTGAAGCTTTCTTT. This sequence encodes CASSSDRGTEAFF.

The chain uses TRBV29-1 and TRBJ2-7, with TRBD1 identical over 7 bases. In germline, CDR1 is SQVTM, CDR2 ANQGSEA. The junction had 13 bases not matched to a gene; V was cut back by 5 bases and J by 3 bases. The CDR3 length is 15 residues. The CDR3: CSVLSGRQGNYEQYV. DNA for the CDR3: TGCAGCGTTTTATCCGGCCGACAGGGAAACTACGAGCAGTACGTC.

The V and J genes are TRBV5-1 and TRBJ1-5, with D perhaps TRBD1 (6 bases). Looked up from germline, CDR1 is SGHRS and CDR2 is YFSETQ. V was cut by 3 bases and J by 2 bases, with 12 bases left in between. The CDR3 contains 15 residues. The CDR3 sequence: CASSWNSGGNQPQHF. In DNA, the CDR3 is TGCGCCAGCAGCTGGAATTCAGGGGGCAATCAGCCCCAGCATTTT.

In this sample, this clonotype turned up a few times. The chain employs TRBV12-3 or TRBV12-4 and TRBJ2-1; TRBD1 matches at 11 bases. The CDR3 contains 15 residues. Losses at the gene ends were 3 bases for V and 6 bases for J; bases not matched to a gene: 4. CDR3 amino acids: CASSLVGTGGNEQFF. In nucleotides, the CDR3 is TGTGCCAGCAGTTTGGTAGGGACAGGGGGCAATGAGCAGTTCTTC.

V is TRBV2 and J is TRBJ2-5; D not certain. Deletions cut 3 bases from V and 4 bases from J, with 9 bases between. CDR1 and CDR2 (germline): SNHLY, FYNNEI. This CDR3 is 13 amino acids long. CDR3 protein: CASSDYARETQYF. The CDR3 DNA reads TGTGCCAGCAGTGACTACGCCAGAGAGACCCAGTACTTC.

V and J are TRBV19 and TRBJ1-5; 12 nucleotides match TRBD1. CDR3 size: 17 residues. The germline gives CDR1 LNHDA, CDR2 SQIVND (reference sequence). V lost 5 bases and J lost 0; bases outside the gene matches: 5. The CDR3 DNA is TGTGCCAGTAGTCCGGGACAGGGGGCCGGTAGCAATCAGCCCCAGCATTTT. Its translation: CASSPGQGAGSNQPQHF.

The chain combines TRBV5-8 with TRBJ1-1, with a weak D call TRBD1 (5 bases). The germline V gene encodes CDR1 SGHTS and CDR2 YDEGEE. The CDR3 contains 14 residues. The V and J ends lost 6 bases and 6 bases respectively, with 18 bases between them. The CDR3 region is CASTLGLTVAEAFF. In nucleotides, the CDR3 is TGTGCCAGCACCTTAGGATTGACAGTAGCTGAAGCTTTCTTT.

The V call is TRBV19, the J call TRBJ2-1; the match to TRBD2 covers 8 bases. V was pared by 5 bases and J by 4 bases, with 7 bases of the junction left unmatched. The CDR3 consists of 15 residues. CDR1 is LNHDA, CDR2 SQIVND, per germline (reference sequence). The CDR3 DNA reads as TGTGCCAGTAGTCCCCGGGGGGGCCTGTACAATGAGCAGTTCTTC. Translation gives CASSPRGGLYNEQFF.

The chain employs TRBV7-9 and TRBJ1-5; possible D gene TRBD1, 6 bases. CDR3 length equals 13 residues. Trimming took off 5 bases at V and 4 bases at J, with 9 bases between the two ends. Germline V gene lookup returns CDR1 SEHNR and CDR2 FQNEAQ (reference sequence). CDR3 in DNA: TGTGCCAGCAGCCGCGGACAGAATCAGCCCCAGCATTTT. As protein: CASSRGQNQPQHF. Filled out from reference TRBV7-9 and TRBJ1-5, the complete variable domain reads DTGVSQNPRHKITKRGQNVTFRCDPISEHNRLYWYRQTLGQGPEFLTYFQNEAQLEKSRLLSDRFSAERPKGSFSTLEIQRTEQGDSAMYLCASSRGQNQPQHFGDGTRLSIL.

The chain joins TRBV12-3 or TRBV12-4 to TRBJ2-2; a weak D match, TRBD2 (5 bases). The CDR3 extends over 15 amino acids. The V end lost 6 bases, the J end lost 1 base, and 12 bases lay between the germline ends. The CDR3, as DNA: TGTGCCAGCAGCCGCTCGGGGAAGAACACCGGGGAGCTGTTTTTT. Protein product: CASSRSGKNTGELFF.

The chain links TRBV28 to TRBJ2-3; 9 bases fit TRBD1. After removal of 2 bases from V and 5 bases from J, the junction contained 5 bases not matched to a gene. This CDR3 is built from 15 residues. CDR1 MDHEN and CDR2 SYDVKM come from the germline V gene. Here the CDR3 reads CASSLTGGGGDTQYF. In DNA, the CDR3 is TGTGCCAGCAGTTTAACAGGGGGCGGAGGAGATACGCAGTATTTT.